This is a list of T cell receptor beta chains from one sample in a study of cytomegalovirus exposure and HLA in healthy donors. TCRdb keeps only in-frame clones here, not all; method: immunoSEQ multiplex PCR. Found here are around 60,000 clones, roughly nine tenths of them singletons; the top ten hold roughly 1%. Sequenced sample: PBMCs. Receptor source: a man aged 18 to 35 in good health and CMV-seronegative. Each CDR3 is given with its conserved first and last residue.

V gene,J gene,CDR3 protein
TRBV5-8,TRBJ2-1,CASSLYPGLSYNEQFF
TRBV6-6,TRBJ1-4,CASNRQGGQREFF
TRBV19,TRBJ2-2,CASSIDLIGELFF
TRBV7-8,TRBJ2-1,CASSFLAGSYNEQFF
TRBV9,TRBJ2-2,CASRRATHTGELFF
TRBV5-1,TRBJ1-1,CASSFGTIMGNTEAFF
TRBV7-2,TRBJ2-1,CASSLVEAGLIWFF
TRBV28,TRBJ2-1,CASVRDRGRHEQFF
TRBV7-2,TRBJ1-2,CASRSRDRVLSNYGYTF
TRBV6-1,TRBJ2-7,CASSEVVEDEQYF
TRBV30,TRBJ1-2,CALRQGGYGYTF
TRBV25-1,TRBJ2-1,CASRQGAGNEQFF
TRBV19,TRBJ2-1,CASSIHRTEYNEQFF
TRBV12-5,TRBJ2-1,CASGFSTRDESYNEQFF
TRBV7-2,TRBJ2-7,CASSLGFGSTYEQYF
TRBV27,TRBJ2-3,CASSLTHTSGRSTDTQYF